Included here is one T cell receptor beta chain sequence, with context. Its antigen is currently unknown. Looked up from germline, CDR1 is SQVTM and CDR2 is ANQGSEA. The CDR3 sequence is 12 residues long. Trimming removed 3 bases at V and 2 bases at J, with 5 bases between. The source of the sample is a study of cytomegalovirus exposure and HLA in healthy donors. Points from the study as a whole: Approximately 160 TCR beta chains were listed as cytomegalovirus-associated. Productive rates of about 87% or about 30% were seen for most TCR beta V segments in an earlier analysis. Later, an analysis found that common viral pathogens appeared to be linked with several of the most significant clusters. In a later analysis, DRB1 alleles had the most associated TCRs; HLA-C alleles the fewest.

Use of 60 Vbeta and 13 Jbeta primers characterized the PCR. The repertoire was sequenced with immunoSEQ multiplex PCR; TCRdb's copy has only in-frame clones and lacks some. The sample shows 210,000 or so clones, under 90% of them seen only once. V usage is TRBV29-1 and J usage is TRBJ2-1, with D unclear. Sequencing was carried out using PBMCs. This receptor was taken from a human donor in good health. The CDR3 coding sequence is TGCAGCGTTGAGGAGCCCTACAATGAGCAGTTCTTC. It specifies CSVEEPYNEQFF.